The following is a T cell receptor beta chain sequence with its context. The CDR3 sequence is 13 residues long. Germline CDR1 WSHSY, CDR2 SAAADI. V dropped 2 bases and J dropped 8 bases, with 12 bases sitting between them. The protocol was immunoSEQ multiplex PCR, while the TCRdb copy is restricted to in-frame clones and leaves out a portion. The sample consists of 90,000 to 110,000 clones, about 88% of them appearing once. The data stem from a study of T cell responses to AZD1222 COVID-19 vaccine. Material: peripheral blood, obtained 28 days after the second AZD1222 dose. The sequence derives from an adult who received the AZD1222 COVID-19 vaccine. J is TRBJ1-2 and V is TRBV10-2, with D unresolved. DNA for the CDR3: TGCGCCAGCAGTGAGAGGCCTGGAGGGGGCTACACCTTC. It encodes CASSERPGGGYTF.